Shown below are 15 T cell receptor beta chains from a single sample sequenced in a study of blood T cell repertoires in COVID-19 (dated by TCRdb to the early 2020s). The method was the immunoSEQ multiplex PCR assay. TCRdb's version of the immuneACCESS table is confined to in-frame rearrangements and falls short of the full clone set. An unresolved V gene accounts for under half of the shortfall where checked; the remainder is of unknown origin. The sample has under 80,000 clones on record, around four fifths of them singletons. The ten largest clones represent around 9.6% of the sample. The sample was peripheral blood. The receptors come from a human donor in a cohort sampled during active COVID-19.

CDR3 sequence (DNA): TGTGCCAGCAGGGCTGACTCGGTCGGGACCCAGTACTTC. This encodes CASRADSVGTQYF. V usage is TRBV2 and J usage is TRBJ2-5; no definite D call. Germline CDR1 and CDR2: SNHLY and FYNNEI. The CDR3 consists of 13 residues. The germline V and J ends were trimmed by 6 bases and 7 bases, with 15 bases remaining between them.

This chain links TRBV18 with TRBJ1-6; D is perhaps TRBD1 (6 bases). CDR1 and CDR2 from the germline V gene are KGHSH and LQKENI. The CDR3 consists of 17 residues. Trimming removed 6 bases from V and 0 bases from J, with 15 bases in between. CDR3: CASSQYGQSSYNSPLHF. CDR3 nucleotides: TGTGCCAGCTCGCAATACGGACAGAGCTCCTATAATTCACCCCTCCACTTT.

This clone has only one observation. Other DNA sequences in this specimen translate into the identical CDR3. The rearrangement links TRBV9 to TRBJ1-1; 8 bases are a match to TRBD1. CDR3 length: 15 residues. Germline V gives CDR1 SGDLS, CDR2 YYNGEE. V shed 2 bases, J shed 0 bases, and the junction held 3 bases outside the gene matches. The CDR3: CASSVGDRLNTEAFF. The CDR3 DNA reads TGTGCCAGCAGCGTGGGGGACAGGTTGAACACTGAAGCTTTCTTT.

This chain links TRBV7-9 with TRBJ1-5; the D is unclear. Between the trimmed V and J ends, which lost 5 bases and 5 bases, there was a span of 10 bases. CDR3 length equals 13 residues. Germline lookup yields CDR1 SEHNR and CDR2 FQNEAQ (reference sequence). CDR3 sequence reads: CASSRGGDQPQHF. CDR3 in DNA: TGTGCCAGCAGCCGGGGTGGTGATCAGCCCCAGCATTTT.

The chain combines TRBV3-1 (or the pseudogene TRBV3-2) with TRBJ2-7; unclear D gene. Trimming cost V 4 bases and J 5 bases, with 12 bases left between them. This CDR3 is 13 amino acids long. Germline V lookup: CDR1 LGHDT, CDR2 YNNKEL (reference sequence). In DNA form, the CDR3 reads TGTGCCAGCAGCCCGAGCCCTAGAAACGAGCAGTACTTC. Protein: CASSPSPRNEQYF.

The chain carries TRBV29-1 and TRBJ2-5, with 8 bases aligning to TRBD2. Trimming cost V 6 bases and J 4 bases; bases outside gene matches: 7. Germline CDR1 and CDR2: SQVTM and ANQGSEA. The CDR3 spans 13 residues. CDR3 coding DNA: TGCAGCGTCCAACTAGCGGATGCAGAGACCCAGTACTTC. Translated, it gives CSVQLADAETQYF. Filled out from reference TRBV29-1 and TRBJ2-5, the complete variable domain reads SAVISQKPSRDICQRGTSLTIQCQVDSQVTMMFWYRQQPGQSLTLIATANQGSEATYESGFVIDKFPISRPNLTFSTLTVSNMSPEDSSIYLCSVQLADAETQYFGPGTRLLVL.

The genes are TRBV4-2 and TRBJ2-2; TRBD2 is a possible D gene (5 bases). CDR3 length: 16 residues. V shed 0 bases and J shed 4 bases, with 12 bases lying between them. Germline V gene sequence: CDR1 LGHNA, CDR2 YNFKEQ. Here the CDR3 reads CASSQDPPSLTGELFF. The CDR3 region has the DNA TGTGCCAGCAGCCAAGATCCCCCTAGCCTCACCGGGGAGCTGTTTTTT.

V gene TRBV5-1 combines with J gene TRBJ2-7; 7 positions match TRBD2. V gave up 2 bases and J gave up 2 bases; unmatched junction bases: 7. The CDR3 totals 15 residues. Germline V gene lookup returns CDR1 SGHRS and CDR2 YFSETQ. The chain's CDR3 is CASSLTASGPYEQYF. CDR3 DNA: TGCGCCAGCAGCTTAACTGCTAGCGGCCCCTACGAGCAGTACTTC.

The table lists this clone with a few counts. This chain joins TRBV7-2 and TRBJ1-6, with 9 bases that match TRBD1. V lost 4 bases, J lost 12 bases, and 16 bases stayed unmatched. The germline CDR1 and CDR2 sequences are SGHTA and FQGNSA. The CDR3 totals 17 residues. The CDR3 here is CASSSGVGDRAGVPLHF. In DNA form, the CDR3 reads TGTGCCAGCAGCTCGGGGGTCGGGGACAGGGCGGGTGTACCCCTCCACTTT.

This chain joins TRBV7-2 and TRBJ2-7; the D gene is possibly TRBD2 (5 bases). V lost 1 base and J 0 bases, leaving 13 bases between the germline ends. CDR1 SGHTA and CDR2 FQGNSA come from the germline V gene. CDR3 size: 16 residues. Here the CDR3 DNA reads TGTGCCAGCAGCTTAGAGGCTAGCCGGAGCTCCTACGAGCAGTACTTC. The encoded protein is CASSLEASRSSYEQYF.

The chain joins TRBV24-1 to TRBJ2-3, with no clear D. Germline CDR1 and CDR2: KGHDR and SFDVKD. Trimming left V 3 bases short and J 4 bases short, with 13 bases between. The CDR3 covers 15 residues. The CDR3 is CATSDTAPRADTQYF. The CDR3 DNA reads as TGTGCCACCAGTGATACGGCGCCCCGGGCAGATACGCAGTATTTT.

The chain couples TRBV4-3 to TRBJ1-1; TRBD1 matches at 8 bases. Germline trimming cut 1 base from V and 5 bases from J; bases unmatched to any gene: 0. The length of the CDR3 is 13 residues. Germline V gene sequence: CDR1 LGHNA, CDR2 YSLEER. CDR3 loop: CASSQGQGTEAFF. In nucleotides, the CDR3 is TGCGCCAGCAGCCAAGGACAGGGGACTGAAGCTTTCTTT.

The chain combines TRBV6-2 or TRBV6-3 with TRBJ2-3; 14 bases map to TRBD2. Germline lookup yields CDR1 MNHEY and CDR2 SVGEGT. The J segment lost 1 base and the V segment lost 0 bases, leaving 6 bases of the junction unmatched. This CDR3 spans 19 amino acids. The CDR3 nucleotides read TGTGCCAGCAGTTACTCGAGACTAGCGGGAGGGCCGGGCACAGATACGCAGTATTTT. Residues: CASSYSRLAGGPGTDTQYF.

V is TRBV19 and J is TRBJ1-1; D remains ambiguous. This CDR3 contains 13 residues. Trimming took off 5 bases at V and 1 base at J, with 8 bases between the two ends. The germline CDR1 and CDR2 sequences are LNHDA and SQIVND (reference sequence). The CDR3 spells CASSRGSNTEAFF. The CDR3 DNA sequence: TGTGCCAGTAGTCGGGGATCGAACACTGAAGCTTTCTTT.

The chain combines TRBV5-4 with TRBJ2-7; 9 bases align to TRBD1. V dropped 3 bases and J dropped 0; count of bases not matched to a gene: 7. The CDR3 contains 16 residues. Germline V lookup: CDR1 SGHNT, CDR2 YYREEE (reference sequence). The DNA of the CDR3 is TGTGCCAGCAGCTGGGGTACAGGGGGCAGCTCCTACGAGCAGTACTTC. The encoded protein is CASSWGTGGSSYEQYF. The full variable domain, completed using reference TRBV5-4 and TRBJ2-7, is ETGVTQSPTHLIKTRGQQVTLRCSSQSGHNTVSWYQQALGQGPQFIFQYYREEENGRGNFPPRFSGLQFPNYSSELNVNALELDDSALYLCASSWGTGGSSYEQYFGPGTRLTVT.